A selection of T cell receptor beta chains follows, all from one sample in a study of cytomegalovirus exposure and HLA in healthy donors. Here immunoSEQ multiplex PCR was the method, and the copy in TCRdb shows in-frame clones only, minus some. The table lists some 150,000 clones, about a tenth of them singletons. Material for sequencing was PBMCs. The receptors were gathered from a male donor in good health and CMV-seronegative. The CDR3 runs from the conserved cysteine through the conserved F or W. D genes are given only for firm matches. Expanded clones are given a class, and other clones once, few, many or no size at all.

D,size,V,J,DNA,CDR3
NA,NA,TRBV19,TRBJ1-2,TGTGCCAGTAGTATTGTGCCCAGGGGCTTC,CASSIVPRGF
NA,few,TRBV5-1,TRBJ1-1,TGCGCCAGCAGCTTGGTGTTTGGGACATTGAACACTGAAGCTTTCTTT,CASSLVFGTLNTEAFF
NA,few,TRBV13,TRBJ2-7,TGTGCCAGCAGCTCGAAGGAGGACTACTACGAGCAGTACTTC,CASSSKEDYYEQYF
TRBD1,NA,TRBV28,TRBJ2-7,TGTGCCAGCAGTTTCTCGAGACAGGGGGACTACGAGCAGTACTTC,CASSFSRQGDYEQYF
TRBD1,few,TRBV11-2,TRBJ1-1,TGTGCCAGCAGCTTAGGGGACAGGGGGCAGGTTGGAAGAACTGAAGCTTTCTTT,CASSLGDRGQVGRTEAFF
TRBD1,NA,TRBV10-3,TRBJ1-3,TGTGCCATCAGAAAACCGGGACAGGGGGACGGAAACACCATATATTTT,CAIRKPGQGDGNTIYF
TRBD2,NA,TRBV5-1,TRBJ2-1,TGCGCCAGCAGCTCCCCATTAGCGGGAGGGCCTTGGGACAATGAGCAGTTCTTC,CASSSPLAGGPWDNEQFF
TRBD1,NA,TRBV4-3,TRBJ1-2,TGCGCCAGCAGCCAAGACCTCTCGGGACAGCCTCATGGCTACACCTTC,CASSQDLSGQPHGYTF
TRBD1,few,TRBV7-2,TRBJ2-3,TGTGCCAGCAGCTCACGACAGGGGCCAGTAAGGCAGTATTTT,CASSSRQGPVRQYF
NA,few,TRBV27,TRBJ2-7,TGTGCCAGCAGTTTCAGCGGGCCCTACGAGCAGTACTTC,CASSFSGPYEQYF
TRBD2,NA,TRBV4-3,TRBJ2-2,TGCGCCAGCAGCCAAGACCGGACTAGCGGGTTGAACACCGGGGAGCTGTTTTTT,CASSQDRTSGLNTGELFF
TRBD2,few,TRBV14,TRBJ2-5,TGTGCCAGCAGCCAAAGGCTAGCGGGGGGGGAGACCCAGTACTTC,CASSQRLAGGETQYF
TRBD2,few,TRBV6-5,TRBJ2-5,TGTGCCAGCAGTTACTCCACGGGAGGGGAGACCCAGTACTTC,CASSYSTGGETQYF
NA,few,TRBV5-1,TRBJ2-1,TGCGCCAGCAGCGTAGCCCCAAACAATGAGCAGTTCTTC,CASSVAPNNEQFF
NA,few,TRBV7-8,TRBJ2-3,TGTGCCAGCAGCGTTGACTACACAGATACGCAGTATTTT,CASSVDYTDTQYF
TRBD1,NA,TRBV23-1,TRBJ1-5,TGCGCCAGCAGTCAAGAGGCAGGGACAGTGCTGAAGCCCCAGCATTTT,CASSQEAGTVLKPQHF
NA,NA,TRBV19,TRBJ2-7,TGTGCCAGTAGTATAGTAGTGGGGGCCACCTACGAGCAGTACTTC,CASSIVVGATYEQYF
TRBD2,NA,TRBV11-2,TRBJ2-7,TGTGCCAGCAGCTTAGGGGGGAGGGCGGGCGAGCAGTACTTC,CASSLGGRAGEQYF
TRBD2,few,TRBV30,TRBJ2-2,TGTGCCTGGAGTGTTGATAGCGGGAGCTCCGGGGAGCTGTTTTTT,CAWSVDSGSSGELFF
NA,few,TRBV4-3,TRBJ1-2,TGCGCCAGCAGCCAAGATCGCCCAGTCTCGGGCTATGGCTACACCTTC,CASSQDRPVSGYGYTF
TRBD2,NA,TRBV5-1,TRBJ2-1,TGCGCCTCGAGACTAGCGGGGGGGAAGGAGCAGTTCTTC,CASRLAGGKEQFF
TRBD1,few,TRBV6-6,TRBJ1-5,TGTGCCAGCAGCCTGACAGGGGATGAACAGCCCCAGCATTTT,CASSLTGDEQPQHF
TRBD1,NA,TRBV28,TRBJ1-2,TGTGCCAGCAGTTTAGGGTCAGGGGGGTACTATGGCTACACCTTC,CASSLGSGGYYGYTF
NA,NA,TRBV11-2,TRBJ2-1,TGTGCCAGCAGCTTAGGTCCGGTAGAGCAGTTCTTC,CASSLGPVEQFF
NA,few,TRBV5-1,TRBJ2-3,TGCGCCAGCAGCTTTCTACCGTTCTCCACAGATACGCAGTATTTT,CASSFLPFSTDTQYF
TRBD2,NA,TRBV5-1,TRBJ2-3,TGCGCCAGCAGCTTGGCGGTAGCGGGGCCCACAGATACGCAGTATTTT,CASSLAVAGPTDTQYF
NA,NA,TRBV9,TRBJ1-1,TGTGCCAGCAGCATATCATTCGGGGGGGGCACTGAAGCTTTCTTT,CASSISFGGGTEAFF
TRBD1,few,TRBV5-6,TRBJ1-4,TGTGCCAGCAGCTTGGCCACCCGGGACAGGAGGAATGAAAAACTGTTTTTT,CASSLATRDRRNEKLFF
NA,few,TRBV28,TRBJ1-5,TGTGCCAGCAGTTTACCTGACAGTAGCAATCAGCCCCAGCATTTT,CASSLPDSSNQPQHF
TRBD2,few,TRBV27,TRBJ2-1,TGTGCCAGCAGGCCAAGAGCGGGAGCCCGCAACCGGGTCGGACCACAGTTCTTC,CASRPRAGARNRVGPQFF
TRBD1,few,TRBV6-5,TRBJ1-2,TGTGCCAGCAGTTCACAAGGGACAGATTATGGCTACACCTTC,CASSSQGTDYGYTF
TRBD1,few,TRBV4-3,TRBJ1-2,TGCGCCAGCAGCCAAGAATCCCGGGACAGGGGGTCCTATGGCTACACCTTC,CASSQESRDRGSYGYTF
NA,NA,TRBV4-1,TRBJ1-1,TGCGCCAGCAGCCAAGACCGACGGGGGACTGAAGCTTTCTTT,CASSQDRRGTEAFF
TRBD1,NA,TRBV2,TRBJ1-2,TGTGCCAGCAGCCAAGGGGGCAGGGAAGGGGGCTACACCTTC,CASSQGGREGGYTF
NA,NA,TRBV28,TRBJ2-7,TGTGCCAGCAGTTTCACCAGGGTGGGCGAGCAGTACTTC,CASSFTRVGEQYF